The clone carrying this T cell receptor beta chain was recorded many times. Antigen: not known. The CDR3 has 17 amino acids. Germline V CDR1 and CDR2: SQVTM, ANQGSEA. Trimming took 0 bases from V and 6 from J; bases not matched to a gene: 17. The sample comes from a study of T cells after yellow fever vaccination. Study-wide context: In the case of low-cell-number fractions, SMART-Seq v4 Ultra Low Input was used for preparation. Broader study findings: Reappearance after the booster was observed for most primary-vaccination clones (about 97% CD4, just over 85% CD8).

Each CDR3 protein gets one entry after TCRdb re-called the 5' RACE reads with MiXCR. The repertoire has roughly 250,000 distinct CDR3 sequences, 13% of them found once; the top ten carry roughly 0.5%. The chain uses TRBV29-1 and TRBJ2-7, with TRBD1 identical over 7 bases. The receptor comes from a man between 25 and 39 years old who received the YFV17D yellow fever vaccine. The sample in question was CD4+ T cells sorted from PBMCs, obtained 45 days after the yellow fever booster vaccination. CDR3 region: CSVEERQRGSGGVEQYF. In DNA, the CDR3 is TGCAGCGTTGAAGAAAGGCAAAGGGGGTCAGGGGGAGTCGAGCAGTACTTC.